The source of this T cell receptor (beta chain) is a study of beta chain features in type 1 diabetes (dated by TCRdb to the late 2010s). About the study as a whole: No differences in mean age, gender distribution, total cell number or subset yield were found between patients and healthy donors. In the study, TCRB repertoires of sorted circulating CD4+ T cell subsets from recently diagnosed type 1 diabetes patients were compared with those of matched healthy donors. Whereas all 28 donors provided naive and central memory subsets, regulatory and stem cell-like memory subsets were isolated from just 8 patients and roughly 8 healthy donors. A total of roughly 100 million sorted cells were examined across all samples, and a strong correlation was observed between cell number per subset and RNA yield. What the study reported, not specific to this receptor: Naive, central memory and regulatory TCRB repertoires appeared to be more alike among patients than among healthy donors. Only small numbers of individuals were included in the HLA sub-analyses, which left unresolved whether HLA type had any influence on TCRB rearrangement. At VDJ recombination sites, type 1 diabetes patients had fewer insertions and more deleted nucleotides, which implies abnormalities in thymic rearrangement. PCR may preferentially amplify shorter templates, but because patient and control samples were amplified and corrected together, any resulting skew would affect both groups equally. Type 1 diabetes patients showed a moderate but significant shortening of TCRB CDR3 length in all four CD4+ subsets. Sequencing cDNA rather than genomic DNA could over-represent highly expressing activated cells, although activation and CD3 levels did not differ between groups.

All of the isolated RNA was reverse transcribed with the High Capacity cDNA Reverse Transcription Kit, so expressed TCRB transcripts were sequenced. Deep immunoSEQ sequencing was applied to naive, central memory and regulatory T cell samples, giving an average of roughly 3.6 million total reads per sample. Sorted cells were lysed in RLT buffer and RNA was extracted with DNase-treated RNeasy Micro or Mini kits, depending on cell number. Each cell subset was processed on its own to prevent cross-contamination, while patient and healthy donor samples were processed together. The immunoSEQ multiplex PCR was used to amplify TCRB sequences from cDNA, generating 87-bp fragments that spanned the CDR3 region. Amplicons were sequenced on the Illumina HiSeq platform. In the source study's methods: PCR bias was corrected computationally using synthetic template baselines, and reads within Hamming distance 2 were collapsed, with unmergeable singletons discarded. Reads were aligned to IMGT to assign V, D and J genes, CDR3 length, and insertions or deletions at six rearrangement sites. Within each subset, clonotype counts were normalized to sorted cell number, after which true diversity and Gini coefficients were computed with the tcR R package. Repertoire sharing was quantified using the overlap coefficient calculated on TCRB nucleotide sequences. Out-of-frame TCRB sequences from naive cells were analyzed as a proxy for the pre-selection repertoire. TCRdb took over this immuneACCESS table, retaining in-frame rearrangements with V and J assigned. Such tables are incomplete; in checked studies, under half of the missing clones stem from an unresolved V gene, and the remainder is unexplained. The DNA gave D and trimming, while V, J and clone size come from that table. Recorded for this sample are hundreds of thousands of clones; approximately 15% of them occurred a single time. Of the sample, 0.035% to 0.045% falls within the top ten clones.

After removal of 7 bases from V and 2 bases from J, the junction retains 6 bases not matched to a gene. For CDR1 and CDR2, the germline V gene lists MDHEN and SYDVKM. The CDR3 measures 14 amino acids from cysteine to phenylalanine. Only the CDR3 portion is preserved as DNA: 42 bases, with reading frame beginning at the first base. This clone turned up a few times. This clone's antigen is unknown. Base qualities are not at hand, and no much larger clone is one base apart. Each donor gave one peripheral blood draw, averaging approximately 110 mL, which was collected into heparinised tubes. Using a panel that included CD45RO, CCR7, CD25, CD127, CD95 and CD27, naive, central memory, regulatory and stem cell-like memory CD4+ T cells were sorted on a BD FACSAria II. All sorted populations exceeded 98% purity. PBMCs were isolated right away by Lymphoprep density gradient centrifugation and were stained directly, without culture. So that batch effects would be minimized, each experiment stained and sorted samples in pairs, pairing one healthy donor with one patient.

This TCR came from a man aged 30 to 39 in good health. Specimen: naive CD4+ T cells from blood. The cell subset or site label, as the study defines it: true naive CD4+ T cells. The rearrangement joined TRBV28 to TRBJ2-3, and 7 junctional nucleotides match TRBD2. The DNA sequence is TGTGCCAGCACCAGAGCGGGACCCACAGATACGCAGTATTTT. It specifies CASTRAGPTDTQYF.